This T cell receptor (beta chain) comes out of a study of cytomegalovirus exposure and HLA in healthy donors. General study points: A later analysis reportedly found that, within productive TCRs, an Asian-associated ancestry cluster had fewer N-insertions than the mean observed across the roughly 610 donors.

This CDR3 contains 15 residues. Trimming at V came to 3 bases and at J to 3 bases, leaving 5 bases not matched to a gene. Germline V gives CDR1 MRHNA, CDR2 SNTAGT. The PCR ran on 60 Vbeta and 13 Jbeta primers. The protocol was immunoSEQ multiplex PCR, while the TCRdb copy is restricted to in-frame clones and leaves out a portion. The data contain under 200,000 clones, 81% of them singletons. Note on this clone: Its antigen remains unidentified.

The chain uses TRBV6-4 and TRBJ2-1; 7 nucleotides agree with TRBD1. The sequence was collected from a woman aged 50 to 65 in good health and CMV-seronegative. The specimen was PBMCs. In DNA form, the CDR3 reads TGTGCCAGCAGTGAAACAGGGGCTCTCTACAATGAGCAGTTCTTC. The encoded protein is CASSETGALYNEQFF.